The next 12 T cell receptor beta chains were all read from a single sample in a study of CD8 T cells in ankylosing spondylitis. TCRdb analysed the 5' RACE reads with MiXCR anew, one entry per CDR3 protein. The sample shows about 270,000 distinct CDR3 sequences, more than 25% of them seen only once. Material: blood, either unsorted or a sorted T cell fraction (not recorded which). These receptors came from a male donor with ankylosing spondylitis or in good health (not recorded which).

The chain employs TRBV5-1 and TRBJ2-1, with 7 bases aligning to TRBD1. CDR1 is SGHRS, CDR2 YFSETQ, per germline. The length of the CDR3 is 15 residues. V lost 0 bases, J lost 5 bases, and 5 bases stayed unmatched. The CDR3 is CASSLVGQPNNEQFF. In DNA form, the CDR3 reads TGCGCCAGCAGCTTGGTGGGACAGCCTAACAATGAGCAGTTCTTC.

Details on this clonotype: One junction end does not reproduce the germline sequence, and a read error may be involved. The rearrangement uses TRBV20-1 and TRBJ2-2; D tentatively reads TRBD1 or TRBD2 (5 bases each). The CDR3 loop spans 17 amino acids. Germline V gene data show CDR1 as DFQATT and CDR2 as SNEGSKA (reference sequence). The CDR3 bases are TGCTGTGCCCCCGTGGTGGGAGACGGGGCCCACACCGGGGAGCTGTTTTTT. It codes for CCAPVVGDGAHTGELFF.

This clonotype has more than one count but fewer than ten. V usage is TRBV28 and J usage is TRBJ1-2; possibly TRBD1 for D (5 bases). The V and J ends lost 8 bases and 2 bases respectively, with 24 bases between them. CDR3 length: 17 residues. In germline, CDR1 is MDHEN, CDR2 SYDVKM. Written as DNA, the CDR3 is TGTGCCAGCGTTCACGGGGGGTCCACCTTAAGGAACTATGGCTACACCTTC. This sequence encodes CASVHGGSTLRNYGYTF.

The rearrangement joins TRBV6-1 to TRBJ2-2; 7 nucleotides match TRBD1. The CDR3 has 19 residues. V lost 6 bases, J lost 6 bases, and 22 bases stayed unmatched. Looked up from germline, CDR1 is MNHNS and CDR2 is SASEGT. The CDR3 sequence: CASSQTRQGVYLGAGELFF. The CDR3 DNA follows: TGTGCCAGCAGCCAAACCAGGCAGGGGGTTTATTTGGGTGCCGGGGAGCTGTTTTTT.

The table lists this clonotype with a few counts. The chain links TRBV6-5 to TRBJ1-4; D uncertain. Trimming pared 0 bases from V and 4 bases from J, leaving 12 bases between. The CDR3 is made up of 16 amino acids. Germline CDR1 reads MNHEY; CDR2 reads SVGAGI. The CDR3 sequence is CASSYSSGGYNEKLFF. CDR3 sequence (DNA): TGTGCCAGCAGTTACTCGTCCGGAGGGTATAATGAAAAACTGTTTTTT.

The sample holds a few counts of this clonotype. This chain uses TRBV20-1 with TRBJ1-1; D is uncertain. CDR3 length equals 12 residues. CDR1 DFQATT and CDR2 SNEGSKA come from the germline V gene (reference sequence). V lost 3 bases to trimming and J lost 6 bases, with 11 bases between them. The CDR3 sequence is CSARAEIAEAFF. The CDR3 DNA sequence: TGCAGTGCTAGGGCGGAGATCGCTGAAGCTTTCTTT.

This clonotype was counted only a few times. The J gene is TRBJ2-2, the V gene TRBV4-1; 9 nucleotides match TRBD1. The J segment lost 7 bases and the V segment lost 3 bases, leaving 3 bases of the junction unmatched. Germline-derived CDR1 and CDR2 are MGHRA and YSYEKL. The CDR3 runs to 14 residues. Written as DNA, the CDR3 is TGCGCCAGCAGCCACCGACAGGGGGACGGGGAGCTGTTTTTT. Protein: CASSHRQGDGELFF.

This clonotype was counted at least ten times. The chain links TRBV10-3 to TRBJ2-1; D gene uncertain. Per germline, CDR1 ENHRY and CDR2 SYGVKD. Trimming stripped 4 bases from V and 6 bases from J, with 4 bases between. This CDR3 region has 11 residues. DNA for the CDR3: TGTGCCATCAGTGTAGTCAATGAGCAGTTCTTC. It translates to CAISVVNEQFF.

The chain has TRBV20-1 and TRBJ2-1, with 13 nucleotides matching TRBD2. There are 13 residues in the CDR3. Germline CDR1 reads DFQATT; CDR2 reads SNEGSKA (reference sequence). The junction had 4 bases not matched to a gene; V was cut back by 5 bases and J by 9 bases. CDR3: CSARLAGGSEQFF. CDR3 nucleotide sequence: TGCAGTGCTCGACTAGCGGGGGGTAGTGAGCAGTTCTTC.

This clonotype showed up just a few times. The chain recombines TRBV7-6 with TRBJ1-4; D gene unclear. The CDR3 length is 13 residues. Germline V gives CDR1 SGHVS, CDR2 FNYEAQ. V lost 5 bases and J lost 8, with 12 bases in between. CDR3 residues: CASSPTVQEKLFF. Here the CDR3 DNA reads TGTGCCAGCAGCCCTACCGTCCAAGAAAAACTGTTTTTT.

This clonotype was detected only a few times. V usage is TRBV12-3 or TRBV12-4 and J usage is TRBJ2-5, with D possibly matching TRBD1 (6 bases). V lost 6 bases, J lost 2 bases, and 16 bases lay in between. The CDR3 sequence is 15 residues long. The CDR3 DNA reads TGTGCCAGCAGCCGTTATGGGACAATTCAAGAGACCCAGTACTTC. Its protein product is CASSRYGTIQETQYF.

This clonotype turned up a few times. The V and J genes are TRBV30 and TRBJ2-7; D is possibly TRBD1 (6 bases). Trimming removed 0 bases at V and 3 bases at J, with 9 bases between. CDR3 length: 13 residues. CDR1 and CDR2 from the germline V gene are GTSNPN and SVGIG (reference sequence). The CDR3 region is CAWSVLRGYEQYF. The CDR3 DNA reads TGTGCCTGGAGTGTACTCAGGGGCTACGAGCAGTACTTC.